Listed below are T cell receptor beta chains from one sample, sequenced in a study of brain T cells in children with intractable seizures. Measured with immunoSEQ multiplex PCR; TCRdb has only the in-frame clones, and not every one. The sample comprises 300,000 to 400,000 clones, 93% of which are singletons, and 5.7% rests with the top ten. Sequences were derived from peripheral blood, sampled roughly 5 months after surgery. Receptors originate from a boy younger than two with tuberous sclerosis and intractable seizures. Each CDR3 is given with its conserved first and last residue. The order of the fields is D gene, V gene, J gene, clone size, CDR3 protein, CDR3 DNA. The D gene is left open where the match is weak. Clone size, where shown, is once, few, many, or a class for clones that have expanded.

-	TRBV7-9	TRBJ2-3	-	CASSPGRYYSDTQYF	TGTGCCAGCAGCCCCGGACGTTATTACTCAGATACGCAGTATTTT
TRBD2	TRBV5-4	TRBJ2-7	-	CASSLAGASYEQYF	TGTGCCAGCAGCCTAGCGGGGGCCTCCTACGAGCAGTACTTC
-	TRBV19	TRBJ2-1	once	CASSQNPPGSSYNEQFF	TGTGCCAGTAGTCAAAACCCACCGGGATCCTCCTACAATGAGCAGTTCTTC
TRBD1	TRBV7-9	TRBJ1-1	-	CASQGEVEAFF	TGTGCCAGCCAGGGGGAGGTTGAAGCTTTCTTT
-	TRBV10-3	TRBJ2-1	once	CAISERGGSYNEQFF	TGTGCCATCAGTGAGAGGGGGGGCTCCTACAATGAGCAGTTCTTC
-	TRBV7-9	TRBJ1-2	once	CASSLVGGPNYGYTF	TGTGCCAGCAGCTTAGTCGGGGGCCCCAACTATGGCTACACCTTC
-	TRBV14	TRBJ1-1	once	CASSPWVATEAFF	TGTGCCAGCAGTCCCTGGGTGGCCACTGAAGCTTTCTTT
TRBD1	TRBV19	TRBJ1-5	-	CASSIDRGYGNQPQHF	TGTGCCAGTAGTATAGACAGGGGGTACGGCAATCAGCCCCAGCATTTT
TRBD1	TRBV6-5	TRBJ1-2	-	CASSYRTGAYGYTF	TGTGCCAGCAGTTACCGGACAGGGGCCTATGGCTACACCTTC
-	TRBV5-4	TRBJ1-4	-	CASSSANRDNLRNEKLFF	TGTGCCAGCAGCTCAGCAAACCGGGACAACCTTAGAAATGAAAAACTGTTTTTT
-	TRBV4-1	TRBJ2-3	-	CASSQVVWDTQYF	TGCGCCAGCAGCCAAGTGGTTTGGGATACGCAGTATTTT
TRBD2	TRBV7-9	TRBJ2-1	medium-sized	CASSATGGRQFF	TGTGCCAGCAGCGCGACGGGAGGGCGGCAGTTCTTC
-	TRBV4-2	TRBJ1-3	-	CASSQLGLADISGNTIYF	TGTGCCAGCAGTCAGCTTGGGCTTGCAGATATCTCTGGAAACACCATATATTTT
-	TRBV6-5	TRBJ1-1	-	CASTWGMNTEAFF	TGTGCCAGTACCTGGGGAATGAACACTGAAGCTTTCTTT
-	TRBV6-5	TRBJ2-2	-	CASGRTATNTGELFF	TGTGCCAGCGGCCGGACAGCTACGAACACCGGGGAGCTGTTTTTT
-	TRBV12-3/TRBV12-4	TRBJ1-1	-	CASSLVGSTEAFF	TGTGCCAGCAGTTTAGTTGGTTCCACTGAAGCTTTCTTT
-	TRBV25-1	TRBJ2-3	-	CASSELVSFGTDTQYF	TGTGCCAGCAGTGAATTGGTATCTTTCGGCACAGATACGCAGTATTTT
TRBD2	TRBV30	TRBJ2-7	-	CAGAGDFGDEQYF	TGTGCCGGGGCGGGGGACTTCGGCGACGAGCAGTACTTC
TRBD2	TRBV6-6	TRBJ2-3	-	CASSYGTTFSTDTQYF	TGTGCCAGCAGTTATGGGACTACTTTTAGCACAGATACGCAGTATTTT
-	TRBV28	TRBJ2-7	-	CASSSGQGLAGNYEQYF	TGTGCCAGCAGTTCGGGACAGGGTTTAGCGGGAAACTACGAGCAGTACTTC
TRBD2	TRBV12-3/TRBV12-4	TRBJ2-5	-	CASNTGGDETQYF	TGTGCCAGCAATACGGGGGGGGACGAGACCCAGTACTTC
TRBD1	TRBV7-3	TRBJ2-1	-	CASSMVGQGTGEQFF	TGTGCCAGCAGCATGGTAGGACAGGGAACAGGTGAGCAGTTCTTC
TRBD1	TRBV9	TRBJ2-5	-	CASSADDRVGQETQYF	TGTGCCAGCAGCGCGGATGACAGGGTGGGACAAGAGACCCAGTACTTC
-	TRBV6-5	TRBJ2-1	-	CASRELSNEQFF	TGTGCCAGCAGGGAGCTCAGTAATGAGCAGTTCTTC
-	TRBV27	TRBJ2-3	-	CASSELASTDTQYF	TGTGCCAGCAGTGAACTAGCTAGCACAGATACGCAGTATTTT
-	TRBV30	TRBJ1-5	-	CAWSVRFANQPQHF	TGTGCCTGGAGTGTACGGTTTGCCAATCAGCCCCAGCATTTT
-	TRBV5-1	TRBJ1-2	-	CASSLGPRGDNYGYTF	TGCGCCAGCAGCTTGGGCCCCCGGGGGGACAACTATGGCTACACCTTC
-	TRBV2	TRBJ2-2	-	CASSEEYTGELFF	TGTGCCAGCAGTGAGGAGTACACCGGGGAGCTGTTTTTT
TRBD2	TRBV29-1	TRBJ2-7	once	CSVVSRGAYEQYF	TGCAGCGTTGTCTCGCGGGGGGCATACGAGCAGTACTTC
-	TRBV18	TRBJ2-7	-	CASSPIQGTEQYF	TGTGCCAGCTCACCAATCCAGGGGACCGAGCAGTACTTC
TRBD1	TRBV3-1/TRBV3-2	TRBJ1-2	-	CASSEGTGTNYGYTF	TGTGCCAGCAGCGAAGGGACAGGGACAAACTATGGCTACACCTTC
TRBD1	TRBV7-9	TRBJ1-3	-	CASSSGQGSGNTIYF	TGTGCCAGCAGCTCGGGACAGGGCTCTGGAAACACCATATATTTT
-	TRBV18	TRBJ1-1	-	CASSPRIGGANTEAFF	TGTGCCAGCTCACCGCGTATCGGGGGCGCCAACACTGAAGCTTTCTTT
-	TRBV28	TRBJ2-7	once	CASSLPGTYEQYF	TGTGCCAGCAGTTTACCGGGGACCTACGAGCAGTACTTC
-	TRBV2	TRBJ2-7	-	CASSHGSLTYEQYF	TGTGCCAGCAGTCACGGCAGCTTAACCTACGAGCAGTACTTC